These 26 T cell receptor beta chains were sequenced from one sample in a study of T cells after posttransplantation cyclophosphamide. The data were produced by immunoSEQ multiplex PCR, yet TCRdb's version contains in-frame clones alone and is incomplete. The sample holds 10,000 to 13,000 clones, roughly 95% seen once. The sample taken for sequencing was naive CD8+ T cells sorted from PBMCs. The receptors shown here come from a man aged 25-45 years in good health and a related stem cell transplant donor.

V and J are TRBV19 and TRBJ2-7; maybe TRBD1 (5 bases). Germline lookup yields CDR1 LNHDA and CDR2 SQIVND (reference sequence). V dropped 1 base and J dropped 2 bases, with 9 bases sitting between them. This CDR3 is 14 amino acids long. The CDR3 DNA is TGTGCCAGTAGTATAGTGGCAGGGACCTACGAGCAGTACTTC. Translated, it gives CASSIVAGTYEQYF.

The chain has TRBV6-6 and TRBJ2-3; possibly TRBD1 for D (5 bases). Germline V lookup: CDR1 MNHNY, CDR2 SVGAGI (reference sequence). Between the trimmed V and J ends, which lost 0 bases and 2 bases, there was a span of 12 bases. This CDR3 is 16 amino acids long. This CDR3 is CASSYSTDENTDTQYF. The CDR3 bases are TGTGCCAGCAGTTACTCGACAGATGAAAACACAGATACGCAGTATTTT.

V and J are TRBV2 and TRBJ2-7; 8 bases align to TRBD2. The CDR3 length is 13 residues. The ends lost 7 bases at V and 3 bases at J; junction bases unmatched: 5. The V gene's germline CDR1 is SNHLY and CDR2 FYNNEI. This CDR3 is CASKGTSGYEQYF. As DNA, the CDR3 is TGTGCCAGCAAAGGGACTAGTGGCTACGAGCAGTACTTC.

The V and J genes are TRBV7-8 and TRBJ2-4; 7 positions agree with TRBD2. V lost 4 bases, J lost 3 bases, and 9 bases stayed unmatched. Germline V gene lookup returns CDR1 SGHVS and CDR2 FQNEAQ. The CDR3 consists of 16 residues. DNA for the CDR3: TGTGCCAGCAGCTCGGGGAGGGTTCAGGGCAAAAACATTCAGTACTTC. Its protein product is CASSSGRVQGKNIQYF.

The chain carries TRBV7-7 and TRBJ2-2; TRBD1 aligns across 7 bases. Germline-derived CDR1 and CDR2 are SSHAT and FNYEAQ (reference sequence). Trimming cost V 1 base and J 0 bases; bases outside gene matches: 5. The CDR3 runs 17 residues. CDR3 loop: CASSLGPGTANTGELFF. DNA of the CDR3: TGTGCCAGCAGCTTAGGGCCCGGGACAGCGAACACCGGGGAGCTGTTTTTT.

This chain links TRBV4-2 with TRBJ2-7, with 7 bases matching TRBD2. The trim removed 3 bases at V and 3 bases at J, leaving 11 bases unmatched. This CDR3 region has 16 residues. Germline V gene sequence: CDR1 LGHNA, CDR2 YNFKEQ. CDR3 DNA sequence: TGTGCCAGCAGCCACGATGGGGAGGGGAGGGGCTACGAGCAGTACTTC. Its protein is CASSHDGEGRGYEQYF.

The chain employs TRBV4-2 and TRBJ2-7; 8 nucleotides match TRBD2. This CDR3 has 17 amino acids. Unmatched junction bases numbered 14, after V lost 0 bases and J lost 7 bases. CDR1 and CDR2 from the germline V gene are LGHNA and YNFKEQ. CDR3 protein: CASSQDKLLAGSTEQYF. The CDR3 nucleotides read TGTGCCAGCAGCCAAGATAAATTGCTAGCGGGTTCTACAGAGCAGTACTTC.

V gene TRBV5-8 combines with J gene TRBJ2-5, with 12 bases matching TRBD1. Germline loops: CDR1 SGHTS, CDR2 YDEGEE. The CDR3 contains 17 residues. V lost 3 bases to trimming and J lost 4 bases; unmatched junction nucleotides: 10. The CDR3 reads CASSSGTGGLLGETQYF. DNA for the CDR3: TGTGCCAGCAGCTCCGGGACAGGGGGCCTTCTTGGAGAGACCCAGTACTTC.

This rearrangement joins TRBV19 to TRBJ2-1; 9 positions match TRBD2. CDR1 is LNHDA and CDR2 is SQIVND in the germline V gene (reference sequence). V lost 3 bases, J lost 4 bases, and 7 bases stayed unmatched. This CDR3 has 16 residues. CDR3 amino acids: CASSISETSGYNEQFF. Here the CDR3 DNA reads TGTGCCAGTAGTATTTCCGAGACTAGCGGTTACAATGAGCAGTTCTTC.

The chain is built from TRBV19 and TRBJ1-5; maybe TRBD1 (5 bases). The CDR3 spans 14 residues. V lost 8 bases and J 2 bases, leaving 13 bases between the germline ends. Germline V gene sequence: CDR1 LNHDA, CDR2 SQIVND (reference sequence). In nucleotides, the CDR3 is TGTGCCAGTGACAGCCTTTGGGGCAATCAGCCCCAGCATTTT. Residues: CASDSLWGNQPQHF.

The chain joins TRBV7-9 to TRBJ2-1; D not certain. V shed 6 bases and J shed 7 bases, with 16 bases lying between them. The length of the CDR3 is 14 residues. Germline lookup yields CDR1 SEHNR and CDR2 FQNEAQ (reference sequence). CDR3 amino acids: CASSVRDGGNEQFF. CDR3 bases: TGTGCCAGCAGTGTGCGAGACGGCGGAAATGAGCAGTTCTTC.

This clone occurred once. V is TRBV19 and J is TRBJ2-5; D is possibly TRBD2 (5 bases). The J call may be incorrect, as the DNA end agrees better with TRBJ2-7. Germline assignment: CDR1 LNHDA and CDR2 SQIVND (reference sequence). CDR3 size: 14 residues. CDR3 sequence (DNA): TGTGCCAGTAGTATGAGCGGAAATGCCTACGAGCAGTACTTC. Amino acid sequence: CASSMSGNAYEQYF.

V and J are TRBV6-6 and TRBJ2-3; D may be TRBD2 (5 bases). Germline CDR1 is MNHNY and CDR2 is SVGAGI (reference sequence). Trimming cost V 3 bases and J 1 base, with 11 bases left between them. The length of the CDR3 is 15 residues. CDR3 sequence: CASSYLEGGTDTQYF. In nucleotides, the CDR3 is TGTGCCAGCAGTTATCTTGAGGGCGGCACAGATACGCAGTATTTT.

The chain couples TRBV5-6 to TRBJ1-5; perhaps TRBD1 as D (6 bases). This CDR3 contains 14 residues. Trimming left V 3 bases short and J 3 bases short, with 10 bases between. Germline V gene data show CDR1 as SGHDT and CDR2 as YYEEEE. CDR3 residues: CASSYTGPNQPQHF. DNA for the CDR3: TGTGCCAGCAGCTATACAGGGCCCAATCAGCCCCAGCATTTT. The full variable domain, rest sourced from reference TRBV5-6 and TRBJ1-5, is DAGVTQSPTHLIKTRGQQVTLRCSPKSGHDTVSWYQQALGQGPQFIFQYYEEEERQRGNFPDRFSGHQFPNYSSELNVNALLLGDSALYLCASSYTGPNQPQHFGDGTRLSIL.

J is TRBJ2-3 and V is TRBV7-6; 8 bases map to TRBD1. The CDR3 loop spans 14 amino acids. The germline V gene encodes CDR1 SGHVS and CDR2 FNYEAQ. V trimming: 5 bases; J trimming: 3 bases; junction bases outside the gene matches: 4. The CDR3 is CASSTTGETDTQYF. CDR3 bases: TGTGCCAGCAGCACGACAGGGGAGACAGATACGCAGTATTTT.

CDR3 amino acids: CASSQEASGTGISPLHF. The DNA for the CDR3 is TGTGCCAGCAGCCAAGAGGCTTCCGGGACAGGGATTTCACCCCTCCACTTT. The rearrangement joins TRBV4-2 to TRBJ1-6; 9 bases are shared with TRBD1. Per the germline V gene, CDR1 is LGHNA and CDR2 is YNFKEQ. The V gene end was trimmed by 0 bases and the J gene end by 9 bases; junction bases not matched to a gene: 9. CDR3 length: 17 amino acids.

This rearrangement joins TRBV7-2 to TRBJ1-1; 8 bases fit TRBD1. Germline V gives CDR1 SGHTA, CDR2 FQGNSA. The CDR3 runs 17 residues. With V trimmed by 6 bases and J by 0 bases, 12 bases remained unmatched. The CDR3, as DNA: TGTGCCAGCAGTGGACAGGGCAGTTGGGCAATGAACACTGAAGCTTTCTTT. This translates into CASSGQGSWAMNTEAFF.

The gene calls are TRBV7-3 and TRBJ2-1; D is perhaps TRBD1 (5 bases). Trimming cost V 1 base and J 4 bases, with 11 bases left between them. The germline V gene encodes CDR1 SGHTA and CDR2 FQGTGA. The CDR3 has 15 residues. CDR3 residues: CASSLSQGKYNEQFF. CDR3 in DNA: TGTGCCAGCAGCTTAAGTCAGGGCAAATACAATGAGCAGTTCTTC. The variable domain in full, with the rest retrieved from reference TRBV7-3 and TRBJ2-1, is GAGVSQTPSNKVTEKGKYVELRCDPISGHTALYWYRQSLGQGPEFLIYFQGTGAADDSGLPNDRFFAVRPEGSVSTLKIQRTERGDSAVYLCASSLSQGKYNEQFFGPGTRLTVL.

J is TRBJ1-6 and V is TRBV11-2; 9 nucleotides match TRBD1. V lost 2 bases, J lost 5 bases, and 7 bases stayed unmatched. The CDR3 totals 17 residues. Per germline, CDR1 SGHAT and CDR2 FQNNGV. CDR3 protein: CASSLPVDRGDNSPLHF. For the CDR3, the DNA is TGTGCCAGCAGCTTACCCGTGGACAGGGGAGATAATTCACCCCTCCACTTT.

The rearrangement links TRBV7-8 to TRBJ2-3; D may be TRBD2 (6 bases). From germline, CDR1 is SGHVS and CDR2 FQNEAQ. The CDR3 length is 17 residues. Trimming cost V 2 bases and J 4 bases, with 19 bases left between them. The CDR3 is CASSLIGREVIADTQYF. The CDR3 DNA is TGTGCCAGCAGCTTAATAGGCAGGGAGGTTATTGCAGATACGCAGTATTTT.

V gene TRBV28 combines with J gene TRBJ1-1; D is unresolved. CDR1 and CDR2 from the germline V gene are MDHEN and SYDVKM. Trimming took off 8 bases at V and 4 bases at J, with 23 bases between the two ends. The CDR3 extends over 16 amino acids. The chain's CDR3 is CASGHSEGILSTEAFF. CDR3 DNA: TGTGCCAGCGGCCACTCTGAGGGCATATTGAGCACTGAAGCTTTCTTT.

The genes are TRBV7-6 and TRBJ2-2; weak D call: TRBD1 (6 bases). CDR3 length equals 17 residues. Trimming removed 0 bases at V and 4 bases at J, with 15 bases between. Germline V gene lookup returns CDR1 SGHVS and CDR2 FNYEAQ. CDR3 coding DNA: TGTGCCAGCAGCTTAGCAGCCCCCGGGACATCCACCGGGGAGCTGTTTTTT. This gives the protein CASSLAAPGTSTGELFF.

The chain carries TRBV7-9 and TRBJ2-7, with 10 bases lining up with TRBD2. This CDR3 has 14 residues. J lost 4 bases, V lost 5 bases, and 5 bases had no gene match. Germline loops: CDR1 SEHNR, CDR2 FQNEAQ (reference sequence). This CDR3 is CASSEAGGLYEQYF. The CDR3 region has the DNA TGTGCCAGCAGCGAAGCGGGGGGGCTTTACGAGCAGTACTTC.

The CDR3 is CASSRGGEVREQYF. DNA of the CDR3: TGTGCCAGCAGCCGCGGGGGGGAAGTACGGGAGCAGTACTTC. The chain combines TRBV11-2 with TRBJ2-7, with TRBD2 identical over 9 bases. The CDR3 is made up of 14 amino acids. Germline CDR1 is SGHAT and CDR2 is FQNNGV. V shed 5 bases and J 7 bases; nucleotides not matched to a gene: 9.

The V call is TRBV5-4, the J call TRBJ2-7; TRBD1 is a possible D gene (5 bases). This CDR3 contains 16 residues. Looked up from germline, CDR1 is SGHNT and CDR2 is YYREEE (reference sequence). Trimming removed 2 bases from V and 3 bases from J, with 18 bases in between. CDR3 bases: TGTGCCAGCAGCTTAAACCCGAAGGGGCTGGTCTACGAGCAGTACTTC. This encodes CASSLNPKGLVYEQYF.

The chain combines TRBV2 with TRBJ2-3; D may be TRBD2 (5 bases). The V end lost 6 bases, the J end lost 0 bases, and 16 bases lay between the germline ends. The germline V gene encodes CDR1 SNHLY and CDR2 FYNNEI. The CDR3 has 16 residues. This chain's CDR3 is CASSASLASSTDTQYF. The CDR3 DNA sequence: TGTGCCAGCAGCGCCTCTTTAGCGAGCAGCACAGATACGCAGTATTTT.